Listed below are T cell receptor beta chains from one sample, sequenced in a study of Ad26.COV2.S vaccination and SARS-CoV-2 variants. This table comes from immunoSEQ multiplex PCR, and its TCRdb copy is limited to in-frame clones, with some not included. The profile covers 510,000 or so clones, with about 83% appearing a single time and around 13% taken by the ten largest. Sequencing used peripheral blood, obtained in a trial of Ad26.COV2.S vaccine versus placebo. Source of these receptors: a person between 18 and 60 years old who received the Ad26.COV2.S COVID-19 vaccine or a placebo. Both conserved end residues are part of each CDR3. D genes are given only for firm matches. Some rows mark clone size as missing; the rest say once, few, many or name a class of expanded clone.

abundance: -
j_gene: TRBJ2-4
v_gene: TRBV4-2
d_gene: -
CDR3nt: TGTGCCAGCAGCCAAGATGACATTCAGTACTTC
CDR3aa: CASSQDDIQYF

abundance: -
j_gene: TRBJ2-1
v_gene: TRBV30
d_gene: TRBD2
CDR3nt: TGTGCCTGGAGTGTACGTCCTAGCGGGAGGGCCTGGAATGAGCAGTTCTTC
CDR3aa: CAWSVRPSGRAWNEQFF

abundance: -
j_gene: TRBJ2-1
v_gene: TRBV29-1
d_gene: -
CDR3nt: TGCAGCGTTGCCGGATCTAAGACAAGGGGACTTAATGAGCAGTTCTTC
CDR3aa: CSVAGSKTRGLNEQFF

abundance: -
j_gene: TRBJ2-1
v_gene: TRBV7-9
d_gene: -
CDR3nt: TGTGCCAGCAGCCAAGGCGGGTGGGAGTACAATGAGCAGTTCTTC
CDR3aa: CASSQGGWEYNEQFF

abundance: few
j_gene: TRBJ2-2
v_gene: TRBV7-2
d_gene: TRBD1
CDR3nt: TGTGCCAGCAGCTTGGGGGACAGCCCGAACACCGGGGAGCTGTTTTTT
CDR3aa: CASSLGDSPNTGELFF

abundance: -
j_gene: TRBJ1-5
v_gene: TRBV10-3
d_gene: -
CDR3nt: TGTGCCATCAGTGAGTCGAACATGGGTCAGCCCCAGCATTTT
CDR3aa: CAISESNMGQPQHF

abundance: -
j_gene: TRBJ2-7
v_gene: TRBV10-3
d_gene: -
CDR3nt: TGTGCCATCAGTGAAACCCTGACGGGGGAAAGCTCCTACGAGCAGTACTTC
CDR3aa: CAISETLTGESSYEQYF

abundance: once
j_gene: TRBJ2-7
v_gene: TRBV4-3
d_gene: TRBD1
CDR3nt: TGCGCCAGCAGCAGGGACAGGGGACCGGACGAGCAGTACTTC
CDR3aa: CASSRDRGPDEQYF

abundance: -
j_gene: TRBJ2-1
v_gene: TRBV5-6
d_gene: -
CDR3nt: TGTGCCAGCAGCTTTCTTCTGAAGGAGCAGTTCTTC
CDR3aa: CASSFLLKEQFF

abundance: -
j_gene: TRBJ2-1
v_gene: TRBV29-1
d_gene: TRBD2
CDR3nt: TGCAGCGTTGGCGGCGGCCTTGGCGGGAGAGCAAATGAGCAGTTCTTC
CDR3aa: CSVGGGLGGRANEQFF

abundance: once
j_gene: TRBJ1-3
v_gene: TRBV3-1/TRBV3-2
d_gene: -
CDR3nt: TGTGCCAGCAGCCCCACAAAAGGGGGAAACACCATATATTTT
CDR3aa: CASSPTKGGNTIYF

abundance: -
j_gene: TRBJ1-6
v_gene: TRBV2
d_gene: -
CDR3nt: TGTGCCAGCAGTGAAGTAGTCAGGGGCAAGATGGCCCTCCACTTT
CDR3aa: CASSEVVRGKMALHF

abundance: once
j_gene: TRBJ1-5
v_gene: TRBV27
d_gene: -
CDR3nt: TGTGCCACCCGTGGGGGGGCGAATCAGCCCCAGCATTTT
CDR3aa: CATRGGANQPQHF

abundance: -
j_gene: TRBJ1-3
v_gene: TRBV30
d_gene: -
CDR3nt: TGTGCCTGGAAAGTAGGAGGAAACACCATATATTTT
CDR3aa: CAWKVGGNTIYF

abundance: -
j_gene: TRBJ1-1
v_gene: TRBV7-9
d_gene: TRBD1
CDR3nt: TGTGCCAGCAGCGGAAGGGGACAGGGCTCTGAAGCTTTCTTT
CDR3aa: CASSGRGQGSEAFF

abundance: -
j_gene: TRBJ1-2
v_gene: TRBV30
d_gene: -
CDR3nt: TGTGCCTGGAGTGTCACCCGGGGAATTGCGGGTGGCTACACCTTC
CDR3aa: CAWSVTRGIAGGYTF

abundance: once
j_gene: TRBJ1-2
v_gene: TRBV27
d_gene: -
CDR3nt: TGTGCCAGCAGTTTAGTCCCGGGCGGGGACGGCTACACCTTC
CDR3aa: CASSLVPGGDGYTF

abundance: -
j_gene: TRBJ2-7
v_gene: TRBV27
d_gene: -
CDR3nt: TGTGCCACCTCGACACTGGGCGAGGCCTACGAGCAGTACTTC
CDR3aa: CATSTLGEAYEQYF

abundance: -
j_gene: TRBJ1-1
v_gene: TRBV18
d_gene: -
CDR3nt: TGTGCCAGCTCACCTGACAGCACTGAAGCTTTCTTT
CDR3aa: CASSPDSTEAFF

abundance: -
j_gene: TRBJ2-7
v_gene: TRBV25-1
d_gene: TRBD1
CDR3nt: TGTGCCATCTCGACAGGGGTGGACGAGCAGTACTTC
CDR3aa: CAISTGVDEQYF

abundance: -
j_gene: TRBJ1-1
v_gene: TRBV19
d_gene: TRBD1
CDR3nt: TGTGCCAGCAAGGGGGCCCTGGGTACTGAAGCTTTCTTT
CDR3aa: CASKGALGTEAFF

abundance: -
j_gene: TRBJ1-1
v_gene: TRBV19
d_gene: -
CDR3nt: TGTGCCAGTAGCAAAGGGAGCACTGAAGCTTTCTTT
CDR3aa: CASSKGSTEAFF

abundance: -
j_gene: TRBJ2-3
v_gene: TRBV6-6
d_gene: -
CDR3nt: TGTGCCAGCAGTCCGACCTATGATTCGGGTAGCGTCAGCACAGATACGCAGTATTTT
CDR3aa: CASSPTYDSGSVSTDTQYF

abundance: -
j_gene: TRBJ2-5
v_gene: TRBV15
d_gene: TRBD2
CDR3nt: TGTGCCACCAGCAGCCCCCGGGGGGGGACTAGCGCAAAAGAGACCCAGTACTTC
CDR3aa: CATSSPRGGTSAKETQYF

abundance: -
j_gene: TRBJ2-7
v_gene: TRBV19
d_gene: TRBD1
CDR3nt: TGTGCCACCCGGGACAGAACCCTTTACGAGCAGTACTTC
CDR3aa: CATRDRTLYEQYF

abundance: -
j_gene: TRBJ2-1
v_gene: TRBV14
d_gene: -
CDR3nt: TGTGCCAGCAGCCAAGACGGCGGAAGCTCCTACAATGAGCAGTTCTTC
CDR3aa: CASSQDGGSSYNEQFF

abundance: -
j_gene: TRBJ2-3
v_gene: TRBV29-1
d_gene: TRBD1
CDR3nt: TGCAGCGCCGAACAGGGGAGCACAGATACGCAGTATTTT
CDR3aa: CSAEQGSTDTQYF

abundance: -
j_gene: TRBJ2-1
v_gene: TRBV6-5
d_gene: -
CDR3nt: TGTGCCAGCACAAACGGTGGGAATGAGCAGTTCTTC
CDR3aa: CASTNGGNEQFF

abundance: few
j_gene: TRBJ2-3
v_gene: TRBV19
d_gene: TRBD2
CDR3nt: TGTGCCAGTAGTATGGGTCCTCAGGGGACTAGCGGGGCCACGCAGTATTTT
CDR3aa: CASSMGPQGTSGATQYF

abundance: -
j_gene: TRBJ1-1
v_gene: TRBV12-3/TRBV12-4
d_gene: -
CDR3nt: TGTGCCAGCAGTTTTTTGGGAATTGGTGAAGCTTTCTTT
CDR3aa: CASSFLGIGEAFF

abundance: -
j_gene: TRBJ2-7
v_gene: TRBV30
d_gene: TRBD2
CDR3nt: TGTGCCTGGAGACTAGCGGGAGGGTTGCACGAGCAGTACTTC
CDR3aa: CAWRLAGGLHEQYF

abundance: -
j_gene: TRBJ2-1
v_gene: TRBV5-6
d_gene: -
CDR3nt: TGTGCCAGCAGCTTGGGCATCCCTGACTTTTACAATGAGCAGTTCTTC
CDR3aa: CASSLGIPDFYNEQFF

abundance: -
j_gene: TRBJ1-5
v_gene: TRBV19
d_gene: -
CDR3nt: TGTGCCACTTCCATTGGGGGACGTCGGCCCCAGCATTTT
CDR3aa: CATSIGGRRPQHF

abundance: -
j_gene: TRBJ2-2
v_gene: TRBV9
d_gene: -
CDR3nt: TGTGCCAGCAGCGTAGGCTCCTTGAGGACGGCCGGGGAGCTGTTTTTT
CDR3aa: CASSVGSLRTAGELFF

abundance: -
j_gene: TRBJ2-3
v_gene: TRBV4-3
d_gene: -
CDR3nt: TGCGCCAGCAGCCAAGCCAATCGCCCGAGGGAGGTCAACACAGATACGCAGTATTTT
CDR3aa: CASSQANRPREVNTDTQYF

abundance: -
j_gene: TRBJ1-4
v_gene: TRBV4-1
d_gene: TRBD1
CDR3nt: TGCGCCAGCAGCCCGGACAGGGGGCGAAATGAAAAACTGTTTTTT
CDR3aa: CASSPDRGRNEKLFF

abundance: few
j_gene: TRBJ1-1
v_gene: TRBV12-3/TRBV12-4
d_gene: -
CDR3nt: TGTGCCAGCAGTTTTTCTAGAACTGAAGCTTTCTTT
CDR3aa: CASSFSRTEAFF

abundance: -
j_gene: TRBJ1-1
v_gene: TRBV7-9
d_gene: -
CDR3nt: TGTGCCAGCAGCTTAGATGTGATGGTTATGAACACTGAAGCTTTCTTT
CDR3aa: CASSLDVMVMNTEAFF

abundance: -
j_gene: TRBJ2-3
v_gene: TRBV7-9
d_gene: TRBD2
CDR3nt: TGTGCCAGCAGCTTAGAAGCTAGCGGGACCTCTCGTTATTTT
CDR3aa: CASSLEASGTSRYF

abundance: -
j_gene: TRBJ2-5
v_gene: TRBV28
d_gene: -
CDR3nt: TGTGCCAGCAGTTCTGCGGGGAGACAAGAGACCCAGTACTTC
CDR3aa: CASSSAGRQETQYF

abundance: -
j_gene: TRBJ1-1
v_gene: TRBV7-3
d_gene: -
CDR3nt: TGTGCCAGCAGCCGTGGACAGAGTGAAGCTTTCTTT
CDR3aa: CASSRGQSEAFF

abundance: -
j_gene: TRBJ2-2
v_gene: TRBV5-4
d_gene: -
CDR3nt: TGTGCCAGCAGCTTGGGGTCCAACACCGGGGAGCTGTTTTTT
CDR3aa: CASSLGSNTGELFF

abundance: -
j_gene: TRBJ2-5
v_gene: TRBV7-2
d_gene: -
CDR3nt: TGTGCCAGCAGCTTAGTAATGGGATTAGGAGAGACCCAGTACTTC
CDR3aa: CASSLVMGLGETQYF

abundance: -
j_gene: TRBJ2-1
v_gene: TRBV7-9
d_gene: TRBD1
CDR3nt: TGTGCCAGCAGCTTAGGTCTGGGACAGGGGGACAATGAGCAGTTCTTC
CDR3aa: CASSLGLGQGDNEQFF

abundance: -
j_gene: TRBJ1-1
v_gene: TRBV7-9
d_gene: -
CDR3nt: TGTGCCAGCACCACCGGGGAATTGGGGACCGCATCAGCTTTCTTT
CDR3aa: CASTTGELGTASAFF

abundance: -
j_gene: TRBJ1-4
v_gene: TRBV6-6
d_gene: -
CDR3nt: TGTGCCAGCACGGGGAGGGCAACTAATGAAAAACTGTTTTTT
CDR3aa: CASTGRATNEKLFF

abundance: -
j_gene: TRBJ2-7
v_gene: TRBV19
d_gene: -
CDR3nt: TGTGCCAGTAGTATACCGGGGAGGACTACCTACGAGCAGTACTTC
CDR3aa: CASSIPGRTTYEQYF

abundance: few
j_gene: TRBJ2-1
v_gene: TRBV14
d_gene: TRBD1
CDR3nt: TGTGCCAGCAGCCGACAGGGACAGCCTAAGATGACTGAGCAGTTCTTC
CDR3aa: CASSRQGQPKMTEQFF

abundance: -
j_gene: TRBJ2-2
v_gene: TRBV4-1
d_gene: TRBD2
CDR3nt: TGCGCCAGCAGCCCTCGACTAGCGGGCACCGGGGAGCTGTTTTTT
CDR3aa: CASSPRLAGTGELFF

abundance: -
j_gene: TRBJ2-1
v_gene: TRBV7-6
d_gene: TRBD2
CDR3nt: TGTGCCAGCAGCTTAGTCTTAGCGGGAGGCCCGGGGAATGAGCAGTTCTTC
CDR3aa: CASSLVLAGGPGNEQFF